The TCR beta chain under discussion was sequenced for a study of identical twins. The CDR3 runs 16 residues. Trimming took 0 bases from V and 4 from J; bases not matched to a gene: 5. Per the germline V gene, CDR1 is SGHRS and CDR2 is YFSETQ. TCRdb recomputed calls from the 5' RACE reads with MiXCR, one row per CDR3 protein. The sample contains about 660,000 distinct CDR3 sequences, 8.6% of which appear only once. This sample also appeared in a second study, on yellow fever vaccine responses in identical twins.

Sequencing was performed on PBMCs. This TCR derives from a young woman in good health. V and J are TRBV5-1 and TRBJ2-2; 8 nucleotides match TRBD1. This CDR3 reads CASSLATGTGTGELFF. The CDR3 bases are TGCGCCAGCAGCTTGGCCACCGGGACAGGCACCGGGGAGCTGTTTTTT.